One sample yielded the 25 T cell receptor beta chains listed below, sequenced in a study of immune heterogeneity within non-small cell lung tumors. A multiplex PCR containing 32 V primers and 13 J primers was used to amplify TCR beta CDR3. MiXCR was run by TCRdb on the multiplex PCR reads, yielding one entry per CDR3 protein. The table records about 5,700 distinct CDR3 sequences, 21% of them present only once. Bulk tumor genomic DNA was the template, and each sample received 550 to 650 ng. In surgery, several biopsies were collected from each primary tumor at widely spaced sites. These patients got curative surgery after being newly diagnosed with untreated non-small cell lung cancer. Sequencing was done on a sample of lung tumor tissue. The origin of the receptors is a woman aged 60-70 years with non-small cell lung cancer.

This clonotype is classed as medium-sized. CDR3: CASSPRRQGGTYEQYF. In DNA, the CDR3 is TGCGCCAGCAGCCCGAGGCGACAGGGGGGTACCTACGAGCAGTACTTC. The chain links TRBV5-1 to TRBJ2-7; 9 bases are shared with TRBD1. The germline V gene has CDR1 SGHRS and CDR2 YFSETQ. The V segment lost 4 bases and the J segment 2 bases; nucleotides outside the gene matches: 10. This CDR3 has 16 residues.

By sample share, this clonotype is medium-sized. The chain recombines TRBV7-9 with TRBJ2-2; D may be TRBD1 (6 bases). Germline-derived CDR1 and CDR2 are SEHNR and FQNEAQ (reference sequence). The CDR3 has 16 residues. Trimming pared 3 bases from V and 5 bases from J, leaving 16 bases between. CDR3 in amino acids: CASSFGHRVETGELFF. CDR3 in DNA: TGTGCCAGCAGCTTTGGGCACAGGGTGGAAACCGGGGAGCTGTTTTTT.

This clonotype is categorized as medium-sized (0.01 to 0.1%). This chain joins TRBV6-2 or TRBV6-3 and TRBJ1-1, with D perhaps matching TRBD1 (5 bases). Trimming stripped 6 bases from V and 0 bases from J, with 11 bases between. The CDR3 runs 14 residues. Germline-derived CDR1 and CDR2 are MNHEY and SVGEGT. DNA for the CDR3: TGTGCCAGCAGACGGCAGGGCATGAACACTGAAGCTTTCTTT. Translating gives CASRRQGMNTEAFF.

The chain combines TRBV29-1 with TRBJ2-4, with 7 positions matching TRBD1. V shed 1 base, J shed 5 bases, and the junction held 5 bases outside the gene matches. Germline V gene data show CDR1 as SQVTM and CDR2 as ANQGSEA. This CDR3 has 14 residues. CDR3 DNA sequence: TGCAGCGTTGAAGCGACAGGGTCCCAAAACATTCAGTACTTC. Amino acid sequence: CSVEATGSQNIQYF.

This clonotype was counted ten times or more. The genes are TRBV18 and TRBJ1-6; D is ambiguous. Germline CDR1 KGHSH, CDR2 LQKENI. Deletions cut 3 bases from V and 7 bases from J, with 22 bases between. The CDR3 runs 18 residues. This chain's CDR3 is CASSPKTPTVSQNSPLHF. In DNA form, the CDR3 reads TGTGCCAGCTCACCGAAGACCCCCACGGTCTCCCAAAATTCACCCCTCCACTTT.

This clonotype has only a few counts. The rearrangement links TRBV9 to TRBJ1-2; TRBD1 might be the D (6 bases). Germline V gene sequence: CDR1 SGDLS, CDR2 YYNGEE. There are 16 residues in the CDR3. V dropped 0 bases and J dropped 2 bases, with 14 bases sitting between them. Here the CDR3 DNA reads TGTGCCAGCAGCGTAGGAGGGGGGGGGAGAAACTATGGCTACACCTTC. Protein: CASSVGGGGRNYGYTF.

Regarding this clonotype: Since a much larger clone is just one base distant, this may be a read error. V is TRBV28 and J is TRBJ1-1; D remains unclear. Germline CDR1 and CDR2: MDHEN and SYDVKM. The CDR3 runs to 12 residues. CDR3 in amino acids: CTSSLVRTEAFF. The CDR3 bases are TGTACCAGCAGTTTAGTTAGAACTGAAGCTTTCTTT.

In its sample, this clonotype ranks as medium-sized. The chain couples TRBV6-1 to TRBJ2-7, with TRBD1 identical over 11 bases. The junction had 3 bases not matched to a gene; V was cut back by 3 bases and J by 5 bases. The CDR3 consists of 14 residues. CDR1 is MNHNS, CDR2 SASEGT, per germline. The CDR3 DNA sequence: TGTGCCAGCAGTGACACGGACAGGGGGCACGAGCAGTACTTC. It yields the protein CASSDTDRGHEQYF.

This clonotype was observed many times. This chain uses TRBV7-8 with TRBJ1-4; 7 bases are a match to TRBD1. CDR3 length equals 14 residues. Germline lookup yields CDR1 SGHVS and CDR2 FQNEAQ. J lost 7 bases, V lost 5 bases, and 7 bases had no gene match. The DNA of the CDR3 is TGTGCCAGCAGCCCAGGGGGGCAGGGTGAAAAACTGTTTTTT. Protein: CASSPGGQGEKLFF.

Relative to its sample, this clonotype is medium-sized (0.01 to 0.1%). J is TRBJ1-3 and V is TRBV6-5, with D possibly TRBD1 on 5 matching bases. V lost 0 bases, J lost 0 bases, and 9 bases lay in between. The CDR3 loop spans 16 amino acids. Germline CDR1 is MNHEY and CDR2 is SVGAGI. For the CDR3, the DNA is TGTGCCAGCAGTTACTCGTTGGGACCCTCTGGAAACACCATATATTTT. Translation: CASSYSLGPSGNTIYF.

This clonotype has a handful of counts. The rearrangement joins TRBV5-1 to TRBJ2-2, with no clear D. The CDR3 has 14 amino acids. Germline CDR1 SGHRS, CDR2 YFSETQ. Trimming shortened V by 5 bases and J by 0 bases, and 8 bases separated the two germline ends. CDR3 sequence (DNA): TGCGCCAGCAGGATAGACCCGAACACCGGGGAGCTGTTTTTT. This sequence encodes CASRIDPNTGELFF. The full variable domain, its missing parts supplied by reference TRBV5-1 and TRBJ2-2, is KAGVTQTPRYLIKTRGQQVTLSCSPISGHRSVSWYQQTPGQGLQFLFEYFSETQRNKGNFPGRFSGRQFSNSRSEMNVSTLELGDSALYLCASRIDPNTGELFFGEGSRLTVL.

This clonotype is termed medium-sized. The CDR3, as DNA: TGTGCCAGCAAAGTGGCCGTTAATGAAAAACTGTTTTTT. Translating it yields CASKVAVNEKLFF. The rearrangement joins TRBV2 to TRBJ1-4; D not certain. The germline gives CDR1 SNHLY, CDR2 FYNNEI. The CDR3 length is 13 residues. Trimming took 7 bases from V and 4 from J, leaving 10 bases between them.

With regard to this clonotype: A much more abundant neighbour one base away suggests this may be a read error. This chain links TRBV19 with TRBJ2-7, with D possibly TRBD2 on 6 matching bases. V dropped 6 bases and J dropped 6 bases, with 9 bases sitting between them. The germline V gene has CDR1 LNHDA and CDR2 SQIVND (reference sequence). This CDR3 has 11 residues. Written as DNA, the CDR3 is TGTGCCAGTAGGGAGGGGTCCGAGCAGTACTTC. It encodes CASREGSEQYF.

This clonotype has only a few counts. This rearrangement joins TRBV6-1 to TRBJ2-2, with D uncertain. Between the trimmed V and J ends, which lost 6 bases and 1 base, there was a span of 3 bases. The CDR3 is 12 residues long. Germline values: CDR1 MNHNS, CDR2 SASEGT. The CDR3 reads CASSLNTGELFF. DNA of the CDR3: TGTGCCAGCAGCCTGAACACCGGGGAGCTGTTTTTT.

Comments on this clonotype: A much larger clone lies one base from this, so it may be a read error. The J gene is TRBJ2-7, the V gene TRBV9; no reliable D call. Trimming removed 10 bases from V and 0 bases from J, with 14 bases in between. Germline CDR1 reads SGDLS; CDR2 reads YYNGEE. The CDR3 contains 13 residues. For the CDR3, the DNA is TGTGCCTGGAGCTCCCTTGGCTCCTACGAGCAGTACTTC. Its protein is CAWSSLGSYEQYF.

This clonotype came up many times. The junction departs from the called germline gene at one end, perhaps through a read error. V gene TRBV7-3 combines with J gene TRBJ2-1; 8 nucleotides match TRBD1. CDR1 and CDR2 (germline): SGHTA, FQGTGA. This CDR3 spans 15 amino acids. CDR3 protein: CASSVTGGSYNEQFF. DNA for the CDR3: TGTGCCAGCAGCGTAACAGGGGGCTCCTACAATGAGCAGTTCTTC.

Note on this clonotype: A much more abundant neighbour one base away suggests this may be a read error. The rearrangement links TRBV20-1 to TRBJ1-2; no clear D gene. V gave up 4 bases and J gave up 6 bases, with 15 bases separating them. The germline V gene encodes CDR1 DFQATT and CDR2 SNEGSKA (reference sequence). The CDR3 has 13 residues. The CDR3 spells CSANRTNADGYTF. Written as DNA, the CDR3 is TGCAGTGCTAACCGGACGAACGCGGATGGCTACACCTTC.

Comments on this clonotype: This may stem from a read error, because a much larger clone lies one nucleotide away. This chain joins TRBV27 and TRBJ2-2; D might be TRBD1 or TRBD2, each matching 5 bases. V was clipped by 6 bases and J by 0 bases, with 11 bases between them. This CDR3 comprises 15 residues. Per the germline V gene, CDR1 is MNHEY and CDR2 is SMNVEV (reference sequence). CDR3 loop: CASRRTGPNTGELFF. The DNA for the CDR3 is TGTGCCAGCAGACGAACGGGACCGAACACCGGGGAGCTGTTTTTT.

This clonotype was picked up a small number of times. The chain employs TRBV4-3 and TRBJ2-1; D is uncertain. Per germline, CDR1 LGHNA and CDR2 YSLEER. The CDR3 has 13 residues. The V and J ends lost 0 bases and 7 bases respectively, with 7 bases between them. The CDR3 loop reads CASSQEGWNEQFF. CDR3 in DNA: TGCGCCAGCAGCCAAGAAGGTTGGAATGAGCAGTTCTTC.

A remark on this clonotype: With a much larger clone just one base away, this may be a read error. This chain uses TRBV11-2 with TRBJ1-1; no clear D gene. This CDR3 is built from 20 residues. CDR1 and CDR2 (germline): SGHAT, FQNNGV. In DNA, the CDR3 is TGTGACAGCAGCTTAGATGGAGGAGAGGGAGGGCATGACATGAACACTGAAGCTTTCTTT. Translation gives CDSSLDGGEGGHDMNTEAFF.

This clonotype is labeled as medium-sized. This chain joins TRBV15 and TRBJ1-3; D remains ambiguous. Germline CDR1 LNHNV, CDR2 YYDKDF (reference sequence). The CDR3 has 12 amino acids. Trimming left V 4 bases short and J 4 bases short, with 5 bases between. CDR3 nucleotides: TGTGCCACCAGCAAACAAGGAAACACCATATATTTT. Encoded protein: CATSKQGNTIYF. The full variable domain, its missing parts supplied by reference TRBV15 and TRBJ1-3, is DAMVIQNPRYQVTQFGKPVTLSCSQTLNHNVMYWYQQKSSQAPKLLFHYYDKDFNNEADTPDNFQSRRPNTSFCFLDIRSPGLGDTAMYLCATSKQGNTIYFGEGSWLTVV.

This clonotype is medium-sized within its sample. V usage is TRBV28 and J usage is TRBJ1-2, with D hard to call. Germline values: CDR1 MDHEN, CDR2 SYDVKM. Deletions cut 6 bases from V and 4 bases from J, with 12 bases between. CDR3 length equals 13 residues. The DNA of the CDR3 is TGTGCCAGCAGAGAAGCTCGCTCCTATGGCTACACCTTC. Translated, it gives CASREARSYGYTF.

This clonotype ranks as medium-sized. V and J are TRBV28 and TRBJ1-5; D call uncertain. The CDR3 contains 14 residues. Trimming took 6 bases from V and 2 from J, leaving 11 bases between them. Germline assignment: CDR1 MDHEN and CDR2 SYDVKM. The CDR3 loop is CASSNMLGNQPQHF. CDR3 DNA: TGTGCCAGCAGCAACATGCTAGGCAATCAGCCCCAGCATTTT.

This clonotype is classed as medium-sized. The CDR3 DNA reads as TGCAGTGCTAGGATTGATAACTATGGCTACACCTTC. Protein product: CSARIDNYGYTF. The rearrangement links TRBV20-1 to TRBJ1-2, with unresolved D. Between the trimmed V and J ends, which lost 3 bases and 1 base, there was a span of 6 bases. This CDR3 has 12 residues. Germline V lookup: CDR1 DFQATT, CDR2 SNEGSKA (reference sequence).

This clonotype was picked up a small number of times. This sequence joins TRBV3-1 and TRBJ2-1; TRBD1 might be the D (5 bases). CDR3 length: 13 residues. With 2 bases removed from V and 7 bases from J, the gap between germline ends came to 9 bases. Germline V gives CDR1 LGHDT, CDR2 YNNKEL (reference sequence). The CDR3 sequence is CASSQRQRNEQFF. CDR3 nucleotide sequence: TGTGCCAGCAGCCAAAGACAGAGAAATGAGCAGTTCTTC.